This TCR beta chain emerged from a study of T-cell reconstitution after alpha-beta-depleted transplantation in children. This clonotype was counted only a few times. V shed 3 bases, J shed 5 bases, and the junction held 7 bases outside the gene matches. Germline V gives CDR1 SGHRS, CDR2 YFSETQ. The CDR3 loop spans 14 amino acids. Unique molecular identifiers were incorporated into the prepared TCRbeta library. Each CDR3 protein gets one entry after TCRdb re-called the PCR reads with MiXCR. The profile shows around 600,000 distinct CDR3 sequences, more than 9% of them singletons. This sequence was found in a human donor who donated a stem cell graft to a child with acute myeloid leukemia. V is TRBV5-1 and J is TRBJ2-5, with TRBD1 matching 7 bases. This specimen was PBMCs from the stem cell graft donor, taken from the stem cell graft. In DNA form, the CDR3 reads TGCGCCAGCAGCTCGACAGGGATGAGGGAGACCCAGTACTTC. This codes for CASSSTGMRETQYF.